The entry below gives a single TCR beta chain sequence along with its context. The data stem from a study of blood T cell repertoires in COVID-19. At the level of the study: Samples of COVID-19 (acute and convalescent) were obtained from the United States, Italy and Spain.

Study members were between 18 and 89 years old and lived in over 20 US regions. Cohort 3 donors counted as recovered after two negative PCRs, clearance, or resolved symptoms. Under the authors' procedure: Reference gene primer amplification in the assay estimated nucleated cell counts. Profiling relied on immunoSEQ multiplex PCR, and the TCRdb table lists in-frame clones only, not all of them. V, J and clone size reflect that table, while D and trimming were determined from the DNA. Of roughly 250,000 clones in the sample, about 87% were seen once. Sequenced input: PBMCs or T cells enriched from blood (not recorded which). The TCR was taken from a woman in her 50s who had recovered from COVID-19.

CDR3 sequence reads: CASSSGQGLGDTEAFF. As DNA, the CDR3 is TGTGCCAGCAGCTCGGGACAGGGGCTTGGGGACACTGAAGCTTTCTTT. The V and J genes are TRBV9 and TRBJ1-1; 10 bases fit TRBD1. Germline loops: CDR1 SGDLS, CDR2 YYNGEE. This CDR3 has 16 residues. Germline trimming cut 4 bases from V and 3 bases from J; bases unmatched to any gene: 9.